Below, 14 T cell receptor beta chains from the same sample are listed, as sequenced in a study of blood T cell repertoires in COVID-19. TCRdb keeps only in-frame clones here, not all; method: immunoSEQ multiplex PCR. The sample lists roughly 190,000 clones; roughly 76% were seen once. The specimen was peripheral blood. Source of these receptors: a woman in her 40s with COVID-19, enrolled during active disease.

The J gene is TRBJ2-7, the V gene TRBV19; TRBD2 is a possible D gene (6 bases). V was cut by 1 base and J by 4 bases, with 14 bases left in between. The CDR3 has 15 residues. Germline values: CDR1 LNHDA, CDR2 SQIVND (reference sequence). The CDR3, as DNA: TGTGCCAGTAGTATAGTTTCGGGGGACGGATACGAGCAGTACTTC. Its protein product is CASSIVSGDGYEQYF.

The chain recombines TRBV9 with TRBJ1-4; tentatively, D is TRBD1 (5 bases). Trimming left V 4 bases short and J 6 bases short, with 16 bases between. This CDR3 contains 15 residues. Germline values: CDR1 SGDLS, CDR2 YYNGEE. CDR3 sequence: CASSPVTDNYEKLFF. The CDR3 DNA is TGTGCCAGCAGCCCCGTGACAGACAATTATGAAAAACTGTTTTTT.

The CDR3 reads CASSPSVNSGANVLTF. CDR3 sequence (DNA): TGTGCCAGCTCACCGTCAGTGAACTCTGGGGCCAACGTCCTGACTTTC. The genes are TRBV18 and TRBJ2-6; no definite D call. Per germline, CDR1 KGHSH and CDR2 LQKENI. V was trimmed by 3 bases and J by 0 bases, leaving 9 bases between them. This CDR3 has 16 amino acids.

This clone was observed a handful of times. The J gene is TRBJ2-1, the V gene TRBV27, with D possibly matching TRBD2 (6 bases). The CDR3 consists of 15 residues. With 2 bases removed from V and 0 bases from J, the gap between germline ends came to 8 bases. Per germline, CDR1 MNHEY and CDR2 SMNVEV (reference sequence). In nucleotides, the CDR3 is TGTGCCAGCAGTTTACGGGAGAGCTCCTACAATGAGCAGTTCTTC. It translates to CASSLRESSYNEQFF.

This clone has just a few counts. V gene TRBV21-1 combines with J gene TRBJ2-3; TRBD1 is the table's D call, not checked against the DNA. TRBV21-1 is reported as a pseudogene. This CDR3 has 12 residues. CDR3 DNA: TGTGCCAGCAGCTACACAGCAGATACGCAGTATTTT. It codes for CASSYTADTQYF.

The rearrangement links TRBV5-5 to TRBJ1-2; D perhaps matches TRBD1 (5 bases). The CDR3 is 15 residues long. Looked up from germline, CDR1 is SGHKS and CDR2 is YYEKEE (reference sequence). With 0 bases removed from V and 4 bases from J, the gap between germline ends came to 13 bases. The CDR3, as DNA: TGTGCCAGCAGCTTGGAGAGACAGACCATCTATGGCTACACCTTC. This codes for CASSLERQTIYGYTF.

This chain connects TRBV19 to TRBJ1-5; D gene unclear. Trimming stripped 2 bases from V and 3 bases from J, with 8 bases between. The CDR3 spans 14 residues. Germline V gives CDR1 LNHDA, CDR2 SQIVND (reference sequence). The CDR3 sequence is CASSIISHNQPQHF. CDR3 nucleotide sequence: TGTGCCAGTAGTATAATTTCCCACAATCAGCCCCAGCATTTT.

The chain has TRBV18 and TRBJ2-1; TRBD2 might be the D (5 bases). Germline V gene lookup returns CDR1 KGHSH and CDR2 LQKENI. Deletions cut 1 base from V and 8 bases from J, with 12 bases between. The CDR3 is made up of 14 amino acids. Here the CDR3 DNA reads TGTGCCAGCTCACCACGCCGGGGTGGAGATGAGCAGTTCTTC. Translating it yields CASSPRRGGDEQFF.

The chain uses TRBV30 and TRBJ1-5; D perhaps matches TRBD1 (5 bases). Germline V gene data show CDR1 as GTSNPN and CDR2 as SVGIG (reference sequence). The CDR3 contains 14 residues. Trimming took 4 bases from V and 5 from J, leaving 15 bases between them. The CDR3 region has the DNA TGTGCCTGGACCAAGTGGGGCAGGGATCAGCCCCAGCATTTT. Translating it yields CAWTKWGRDQPQHF. The complete variable domain, with remaining parts taken from reference TRBV30 and TRBJ1-5, reads SQTIHQWPATLVQPVGSPLSLECTVEGTSNPNLYWYRQAAGRGLQLLFYSVGIGQISSEVPQNLSASRPQDRQFILSSKKLLLSDSGFYLCAWTKWGRDQPQHFGDGTRLSIL.

The CDR3 sequence: CASSNPETQYF. DNA for the CDR3: TGTGCCAGTAGTAATCCGGAGACCCAGTACTTC. J is TRBJ2-5 and V is TRBV19; the D is unclear. The CDR3 has 11 residues. Germline-derived CDR1 and CDR2 are LNHDA and SQIVND (reference sequence). V lost 4 bases and J lost 5, with 5 bases in between.

The chain has TRBV5-1 and TRBJ1-1; D call uncertain. CDR1 is SGHRS, CDR2 YFSETQ, per germline. The CDR3 runs to 14 residues. V gave up 1 base and J gave up 1 base, with 8 bases separating them. CDR3 sequence: CASSLNSGNTEAFF. The CDR3 region has the DNA TGCGCCAGCAGCTTGAACTCTGGGAACACTGAAGCTTTCTTT.

DNA for the CDR3: TGTGCCAGCAAAAGCGGGATTCAGCAGTACTTC. Encoded protein: CASKSGIQQYF. V and J are TRBV11-2 and TRBJ2-7, with TRBD2 matching over 7 bases. The V and J ends lost 7 bases and 8 bases, in that order; junction bases with no gene match: 5. The CDR3 totals 11 residues. Germline CDR1 is SGHAT and CDR2 is FQNNGV. Drawing the rest from reference TRBV11-2 and TRBJ2-7, the complete variable domain is EAGVAQSPRYKIIEKRQSVAFWCNPISGHATLYWYQQILGQGPKLLIQFQNNGVVDDSQLPKDRFSAERLKGVDSTLKIQPAKLEDSAVYLCASKSGIQQYFGPGTRLTVT.

This clone occurred once. The chain links TRBV18 to TRBJ2-7; maybe TRBD1 (6 bases). The CDR3 is 16 amino acids. Trimming stripped 4 bases from V and 2 bases from J, with 18 bases between. The V gene's germline CDR1 is KGHSH and CDR2 LQKENI. The CDR3 sequence: CASSQSIAGVTYEQYF. CDR3 coding DNA: TGTGCCAGCTCACAGTCAATCGCAGGGGTTACCTACGAGCAGTACTTC.

The chain links TRBV2 to TRBJ1-2; the D gene is possibly TRBD1 (5 bases). V shed 10 bases and J shed 2 bases, with 11 bases lying between them. Germline CDR1 reads SNHLY; CDR2 reads FYNNEI. The CDR3 contains 12 residues. The CDR3 DNA reads as TGTGCCACCAGCGCAGGGAACTATGGCTACACCTTC. Translating it yields CATSAGNYGYTF.